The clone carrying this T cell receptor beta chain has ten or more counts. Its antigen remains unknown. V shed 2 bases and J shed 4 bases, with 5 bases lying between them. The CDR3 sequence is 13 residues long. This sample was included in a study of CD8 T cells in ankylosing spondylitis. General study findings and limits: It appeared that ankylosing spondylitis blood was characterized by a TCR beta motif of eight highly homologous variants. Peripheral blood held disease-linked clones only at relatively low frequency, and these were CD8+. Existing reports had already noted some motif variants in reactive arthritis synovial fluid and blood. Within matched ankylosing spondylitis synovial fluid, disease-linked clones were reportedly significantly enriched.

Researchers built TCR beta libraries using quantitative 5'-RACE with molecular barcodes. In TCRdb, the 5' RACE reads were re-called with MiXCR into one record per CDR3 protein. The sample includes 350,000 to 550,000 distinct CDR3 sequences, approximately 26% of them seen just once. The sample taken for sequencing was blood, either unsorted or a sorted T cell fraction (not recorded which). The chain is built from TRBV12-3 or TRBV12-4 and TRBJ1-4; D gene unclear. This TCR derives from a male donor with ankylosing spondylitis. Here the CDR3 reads CASSLHSNEKLFF. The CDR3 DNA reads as TGTGCCAGCAGTTTACATAGTAATGAAAAACTGTTTTTT.